This T cell receptor (beta chain) was captured by sequencing in a study of long-term antiretroviral therapy in people with HIV. Survey-level resolution applied to immunoSEQ assay v3.0. Sequencing used immunoSEQ multiplex PCR; TCRdb keeps in-frame clones, though not all of them. This table holds around 21,000 clones, more than 75% found once. On this clone itself: Its antigen is currently unknown.

Trimming removed 0 bases from V and 3 bases from J, with 9 bases in between. The CDR3 covers 16 residues. Germline loops: CDR1 MNHEY, CDR2 SVGAGI. Study-level results: Following ART, diversity rose but still fell short of transplant donor controls.

This rearrangement joins TRBV6-5 to TRBJ2-6, with D uncertain. Sequenced here: unsorted PBMCs, sampled 2.3 years after starting antiretroviral therapy. The sequence was collected from a man in his 60s with HIV. The CDR3 is CASSYSALGGANVLTF. CDR3 nucleotide sequence: TGTGCCAGCAGTTACTCAGCCCTGGGTGGGGCCAACGTCCTGACTTTC.